A single sample gave rise to the 30 T cell receptor beta chains below, sequenced in a study of siplizumab effects on memory and regulatory T cells. Sequencing was performed with immunoSEQ multiplex PCR; in TCRdb, only in-frame clones are kept and a portion is missing. Of 99,000 or so clones listed, 85% to 95% were seen once; the top ten hold 0.55% to 0.8%. Material for sequencing was Tregs sorted from blood. The receptors stem from a human donor in good health.

The rearrangement uses TRBV19 and TRBJ2-7; 8 bases match TRBD1. Germline V gives CDR1 LNHDA, CDR2 SQIVND (reference sequence). This CDR3 has 15 amino acids. The trim removed 5 bases at V and 3 bases at J, leaving 9 bases unmatched. CDR3 DNA sequence: TGTGCCAGTAGTCCAGGCGGCGGACAGGGCTACGAGCAGTACTTC. It codes for CASSPGGGQGYEQYF.

V is TRBV21-1 and J is TRBJ2-1; TRBD2 is the table's D call, not checked against the DNA. TRBV21-1 is labeled a pseudogene. The CDR3 extends over 16 amino acids. This CDR3 is CASSKSGLTGADEQFF. The CDR3 region has the DNA TGTGCCAGCAGCAAATCAGGACTAACAGGAGCCGATGAGCAGTTCTTC.

This clone has more than one count but fewer than ten. The CDR3 DNA is TGTGCCAGCTTGGGACAGGGGAGTTCACCCCTCCACTTT. It yields the protein CASLGQGSSPLHF. The chain employs TRBV2 and TRBJ1-6, with TRBD1 matching 10 bases. The CDR3 is 13 residues long. The J segment lost 9 bases and the V segment lost 8 bases, leaving 4 bases of the junction unmatched. From germline, CDR1 is SNHLY and CDR2 FYNNEI.

This chain uses TRBV6-5 with TRBJ2-7, with 8 bases identical to TRBD2. Germline lookup yields CDR1 MNHEY and CDR2 SVGAGI. This CDR3 region has 13 residues. V was clipped by 5 bases and J by 4 bases; unmatched bases: 4. The CDR3, as DNA: TGTGCCAGCAGTAGGACTAGCAATTACGAGCAGTACTTC. Translation gives CASSRTSNYEQYF.

This clone was observed a single time. The chain links TRBV5-1 to TRBJ2-3, with 7 bases matching TRBD2. Germline CDR1 and CDR2: SGHRS and YFSETQ. The CDR3 spans 17 residues. Trimming took 2 bases from V and 0 from J; bases not matched to a gene: 9. CDR3 sequence: CASSFSSGATSTDTQYF. Here the CDR3 DNA reads TGCGCCAGCAGCTTTTCTAGCGGTGCTACTAGCACAGATACGCAGTATTTT. Looking up the rest from reference TRBV5-1 and TRBJ2-3 gives the full variable domain: KAGVTQTPRYLIKTRGQQVTLSCSPISGHRSVSWYQQTPGQGLQFLFEYFSETQRNKGNFPGRFSGRQFSNSRSEMNVSTLELGDSALYLCASSFSSGATSTDTQYFGPGTRLTVL.

The chain joins TRBV6-1 to TRBJ1-2; D perhaps matches TRBD1 (5 bases). CDR1 is MNHNS, CDR2 SASEGT, per germline. The CDR3 extends over 14 amino acids. V dropped 3 bases and J dropped 4 bases, with 12 bases sitting between them. The CDR3 loop is CASSERGLVYGYTF. The CDR3 DNA reads TGTGCCAGCAGTGAGCGGGGGTTAGTCTATGGCTACACCTTC.

This sequence joins TRBV5-4 and TRBJ2-1; 8 bases line up with TRBD2. In germline, CDR1 is SGHNT, CDR2 YYREEE (reference sequence). V lost 3 bases to trimming and J lost 0 bases; unmatched junction nucleotides: 11. CDR3 length: 18 residues. The CDR3 DNA sequence: TGTGCCAGCAGCTCCGCTCCAGAGCGGGGGAGCTCCTACAATGAGCAGTTCTTC. It is translated as CASSSAPERGSSYNEQFF.

This clone was seen only once. The chain has TRBV30 and TRBJ2-1; 15 positions match TRBD2. With V trimmed by 4 bases and J by 0 bases, 10 bases remained unmatched. Germline V CDR1 and CDR2: GTSNPN, SVGIG (reference sequence). The CDR3 has 19 amino acids. The CDR3 reads CAWTPQGLAGGSSYNEQFF. DNA of the CDR3: TGTGCCTGGACCCCCCAGGGACTAGCGGGAGGAAGCTCCTACAATGAGCAGTTCTTC.

The J gene is TRBJ1-5, the V gene TRBV29-1; TRBD1 matches at 8 bases. CDR1 and CDR2 (germline): SQVTM, ANQGSEA. This CDR3 is built from 13 residues. V lost 4 bases, J lost 6 bases, and 5 bases stayed unmatched. Here the CDR3 reads CSVGQGWGQPQHF. CDR3 nucleotide sequence: TGCAGCGTTGGACAGGGGTGGGGTCAGCCCCAGCATTTT.

The rearrangement joins TRBV6-6 to TRBJ1-2; 9 bases are shared with TRBD1. The V gene end was trimmed by 7 bases and the J gene end by 8 bases; junction bases not matched to a gene: 8. This CDR3 comprises 13 residues. The germline CDR1 and CDR2 sequences are MNHNY and SVGAGI (reference sequence). The CDR3 DNA follows: TGTGCCAGCACCGGACAGGGGCAGAAGGGCTACACCTTC. Its translation: CASTGQGQKGYTF.

The chain carries TRBV6-1 and TRBJ1-3, with D tentatively TRBD1 (5 bases). The CDR3 runs 15 residues. Germline-derived CDR1 and CDR2 are MNHNS and SASEGT. Trimming took off 3 bases at V and 4 bases at J, with 13 bases between the two ends. CDR3 amino acids: CASSEGGWSGNTIYF. The CDR3 DNA sequence: TGTGCCAGCAGTGAGGGGGGTTGGTCCGGAAACACCATATATTTT.

This chain links TRBV28 with TRBJ2-1; 12 nucleotides line up with TRBD2. J gave up 2 bases and V 4 bases, and 9 bases lay outside the gene matches. This CDR3 has 18 residues. Germline CDR1 MDHEN, CDR2 SYDVKM. The CDR3 DNA reads as TGTGCCAGCAGTTATCGCACTAGCGGGAGGAGGACCTACAATGAGCAGTTCTTC. Amino acids: CASSYRTSGRRTYNEQFF.

V and J are TRBV7-3 and TRBJ1-1, with 8 bases that match TRBD1. Trimming at V came to 3 bases and at J to 5 bases, leaving 8 bases not matched to a gene. The CDR3 runs to 15 residues. Germline V gene sequence: CDR1 SGHTA, CDR2 FQGTGA. The CDR3 spells CASSLQGARNTEAFF. The CDR3 bases are TGTGCCAGCAGCTTGCAGGGGGCGCGGAATACTGAAGCTTTCTTT. The variable domain in full, with the rest retrieved from reference TRBV7-3 and TRBJ1-1, is GAGVSQTPSNKVTEKGKYVELRCDPISGHTALYWYRQSLGQGPEFLIYFQGTGAADDSGLPNDRFFAVRPEGSVSTLKIQRTERGDSAVYLCASSLQGARNTEAFFGQGTRLTVV.

The gene calls are TRBV18 and TRBJ1-2; D unclear. The germline V gene has CDR1 KGHSH and CDR2 LQKENI. The V end lost 4 bases, the J end lost 7 bases, and 25 bases lay between the germline ends. This CDR3 is built from 17 residues. Here the CDR3 DNA reads TGTGCCAGCTCACTCCGGGCCACGAAGGAGAACGAGGGTGGCTACACCTTC. It is translated as CASSLRATKENEGGYTF.

The V and J genes are TRBV7-9 and TRBJ2-7; unclear D gene. The V gene lost 2 bases and the J gene lost 6 bases, with 11 bases spanning the gap. Germline CDR1 reads SEHNR; CDR2 reads FQNEAQ (reference sequence). This CDR3 has 13 residues. CDR3 DNA sequence: TGTGCCAGCAGCTTATCGGTGGGTGGCGAGCAGTACTTC. Its translation is CASSLSVGGEQYF.

This chain uses TRBV7-9 with TRBJ1-2; 9 positions agree with TRBD1. Germline V lookup: CDR1 SEHNR, CDR2 FQNEAQ (reference sequence). This CDR3 comprises 13 residues. The junction had 6 bases not matched to a gene; V was cut back by 5 bases and J by 8 bases. CDR3 in amino acids: CASSLRTGDGYTF. CDR3 bases: TGTGCCAGCAGCCTCCGGACAGGGGACGGCTACACCTTC.

As regards this clone: Other DNA sequences from this sample encode an identical CDR3 as well. The gene calls are TRBV18 and TRBJ2-3; no clear D gene. The CDR3 sequence is 11 residues long. The V and J ends lost 3 bases and 6 bases respectively, with 4 bases between them. The V gene's germline CDR1 is KGHSH and CDR2 LQKENI. The CDR3 DNA follows: TGTGCCAGCTCACCTCGGGATACGCAGTATTTT. Translated, it gives CASSPRDTQYF.

V is TRBV27 and J is TRBJ1-2, with D uncertain. This CDR3 spans 15 amino acids. Germline loops: CDR1 MNHEY, CDR2 SMNVEV (reference sequence). Trimming pared 0 bases from V and 7 bases from J, leaving 15 bases between. The CDR3 spells CASSLSYSGFSGYTF. DNA of the CDR3: TGTGCCAGCAGTTTATCGTATTCGGGGTTCTCTGGCTACACCTTC.

J is TRBJ2-2 and V is TRBV2; D is unclear. CDR1 and CDR2 (germline): SNHLY, FYNNEI. Trimming cost V 4 bases and J 3 bases, with 6 bases left between them. The CDR3 runs 13 residues. CDR3 bases: TGTGCCAGCAGTGGGAGATACACCGGGGAGCTGTTTTTT. Translating it yields CASSGRYTGELFF.

Concerning this clone: The germline gene is not matched at one end of the junction; a read error may be the cause. The chain joins TRBV7-7 to TRBJ2-1; D is ambiguous. Germline assignment: CDR1 SSHAT and CDR2 FNYEAQ (reference sequence). The CDR3 has 13 residues. CDR3 nucleotides: TGTGCTAGCAGCTCCGGACCGAACAATGAGCAGTTCTTC. This codes for CASSSGPNNEQFF. The entire variable domain, with the rest obtained from reference TRBV7-7 and TRBJ2-1, is as follows: GAGVSQSPRYKVTKRGQDVTLRCDPISSHATLYWYQQALGQGPEFLTYFNYEAQPDKSGLPSDRFSAERPEGSISTLTIQRTEQRDSAMYRCASSSGPNNEQFFGPGTRLTVL.

The chain links TRBV7-6 to TRBJ1-1, with 7 bases matching TRBD1. Trimming removed 6 bases from V and 4 bases from J; junction bases left unmatched: 11. The CDR3 has 15 residues. Per the germline V gene, CDR1 is SGHVS and CDR2 is FNYEAQ. CDR3 in amino acids: CASRQSPDRVTEAFF. Written as DNA, the CDR3 is TGTGCCAGCAGACAATCCCCCGACAGGGTCACTGAAGCTTTCTTT.

The V gene is TRBV6-1, the J gene TRBJ2-3, with TRBD2 identical over 7 bases. The CDR3 runs 12 residues. V shed 7 bases and J 10 bases; nucleotides not matched to a gene: 8. Germline V lookup: CDR1 MNHNS, CDR2 SASEGT. CDR3 DNA sequence: TGTGCCAGCAATCGGGCGGGGGTGGCGCAGTATTTT. Its protein product is CASNRAGVAQYF.

This chain connects TRBV18 to TRBJ2-7; the D gene is possibly TRBD2 (6 bases). CDR1 and CDR2 from the germline V gene are KGHSH and LQKENI. CDR3 length: 15 amino acids. Between the trimmed V and J ends, which lost 4 bases and 2 bases, there was a span of 15 bases. CDR3 nucleotide sequence: TGTGCCAGCTCACTTTTTAGCGGAGAACCCTACGAGCAGTACTTC. Amino acid sequence: CASSLFSGEPYEQYF.

This chain joins TRBV9 and TRBJ2-3, with 8 positions matching TRBD2. Germline CDR1 reads SGDLS; CDR2 reads YYNGEE. After removal of 0 bases from V and 3 bases from J, the junction contained 3 bases not matched to a gene. This CDR3 has 15 amino acids. The CDR3 sequence is CASSVEGLGTDTQYF. In DNA, the CDR3 is TGTGCCAGCAGCGTAGAGGGACTAGGTACAGATACGCAGTATTTT.

The CDR3, as DNA: TGTGCCAGCAGCTTTTCTGGGTTGAGCTCCTATAATTCACCCCTCCACTTT. It is translated as CASSFSGLSSYNSPLHF. The chain has TRBV5-4 and TRBJ1-6; D is unresolved. In germline, CDR1 is SGHNT, CDR2 YYREEE (reference sequence). The V and J ends lost 2 bases and 0 bases respectively, with 12 bases between them. This CDR3 region has 17 residues.

The chain carries TRBV11-2 and TRBJ2-1; 14 bases are shared with TRBD2. Germline lookup yields CDR1 SGHAT and CDR2 FQNNGV. The CDR3 is 14 residues long. V trimming: 6 bases; J trimming: 7 bases; junction bases outside the gene matches: 2. The CDR3 DNA follows: TGTGCCAGCAGTCGGACTAGCGGGAGGAATGAGCAGTTCTTC. Encoded protein: CASSRTSGRNEQFF.

This sequence joins TRBV27 and TRBJ2-7; D is possibly TRBD2 (6 bases). V lost 6 bases to trimming and J lost 2 bases, with 14 bases between them. The germline V gene encodes CDR1 MNHEY and CDR2 SMNVEV (reference sequence). CDR3 length: 14 amino acids. CDR3 sequence (DNA): TGTGCCAGCAGCGCCCTAGGCGGGACCTACGAGCAGTACTTC. It translates to CASSALGGTYEQYF.

The chain has TRBV7-9 and TRBJ1-4; D gene uncertain. The CDR3 has 16 residues. Germline V gene sequence: CDR1 SEHNR, CDR2 FQNEAQ (reference sequence). Trimming left V 0 bases short and J 7 bases short, with 15 bases between. The CDR3 here is CASSLAPGLVGEKLFF. CDR3 DNA: TGTGCCAGCAGCTTAGCGCCGGGCCTAGTGGGTGAAAAACTGTTTTTT.

V and J are TRBV9 and TRBJ2-5; D gene unclear. Germline V gene lookup returns CDR1 SGDLS and CDR2 YYNGEE. Trimming cost V 4 bases and J 0 bases, with 13 bases left between them. The CDR3 loop spans 15 amino acids. CDR3: CASSPHGRYQETQYF. The CDR3 coding sequence is TGTGCCAGCAGCCCCCATGGGCGGTACCAAGAGACCCAGTACTTC.

The V call is TRBV2, the J call TRBJ2-7; D perhaps matches TRBD2 (6 bases). This CDR3 spans 14 amino acids. V was trimmed by 7 bases and J by 5 bases, leaving 18 bases between them. Germline CDR1 SNHLY, CDR2 FYNNEI. The chain's CDR3 is CASKGRDGLHEQYF. The CDR3 region has the DNA TGTGCCAGCAAGGGGCGGGATGGCCTCCACGAGCAGTACTTC. Together with reference TRBV2 and TRBJ2-7, the CDR3 gives the full variable domain: EPEVTQTPSHQVTQMGQEVILRCVPISNHLYFYWYRQILGQKVEFLVSFYNNEISEKSEIFDDQFSVERPDGSNFTLKIRSTKLEDSAMYFCASKGRDGLHEQYFGPGTRLTVT.